The clone carrying this T cell receptor beta chain was seen just once. This entry comes from a study of cytomegalovirus exposure and HLA in healthy donors. PCR primers comprised 60 Vbeta and 13 Jbeta primers. Profiled with immunoSEQ multiplex PCR; TCRdb holds only in-frame clones, not every one. The table has approximately 170,000 clones, 82% seen once. The CDR3 extends over 16 amino acids. V shed 2 bases and J 7 bases; nucleotides not matched to a gene: 13. CDR1 and CDR2 (germline): MNHNY, SVGAGI (reference sequence). This clonotype was sampled from a male donor in good health and CMV-seronegative. The sequencing sample was made of PBMCs. This chain connects TRBV6-6 to TRBJ2-5; TRBD2 matches at 7 bases. CDR3 residues: CASSYPGAGPVGTQYF. The DNA of the CDR3 is TGTGCCAGCAGTTACCCCGGAGCGGGACCGGTGGGGACCCAGTACTTC.